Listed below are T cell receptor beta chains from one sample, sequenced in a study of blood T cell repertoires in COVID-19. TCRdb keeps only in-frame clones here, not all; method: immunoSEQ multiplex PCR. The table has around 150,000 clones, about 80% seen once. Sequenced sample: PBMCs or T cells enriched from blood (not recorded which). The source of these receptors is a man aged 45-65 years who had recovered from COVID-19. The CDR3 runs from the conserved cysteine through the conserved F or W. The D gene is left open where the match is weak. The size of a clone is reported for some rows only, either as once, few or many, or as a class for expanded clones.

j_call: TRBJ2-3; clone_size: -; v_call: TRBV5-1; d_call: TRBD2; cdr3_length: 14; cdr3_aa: CASSDGLAPDTQYF; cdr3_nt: TGCGCCAGCAGCGATGGACTAGCGCCAGATACGCAGTATTTT
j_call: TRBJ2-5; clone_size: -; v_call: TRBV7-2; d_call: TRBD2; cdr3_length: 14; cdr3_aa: CASSLERGWQTQYF; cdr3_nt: TGTGCCAGCAGCTTAGAGCGGGGCTGGCAGACCCAGTACTTC
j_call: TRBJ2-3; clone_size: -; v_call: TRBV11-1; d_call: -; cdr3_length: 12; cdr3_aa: CASSYQDKTQYF; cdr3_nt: TGTGCCAGCAGCTACCAGGATAAAACGCAGTATTTT
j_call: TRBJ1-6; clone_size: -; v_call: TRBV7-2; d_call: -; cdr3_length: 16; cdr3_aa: CASTIVGAFIGSPLHF; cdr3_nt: TGTGCCAGCACCATCGTGGGGGCATTTATTGGTTCACCCCTCCACTTT
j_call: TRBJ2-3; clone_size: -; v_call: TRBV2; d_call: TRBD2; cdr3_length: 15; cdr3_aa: CASSASGGQADTQYF; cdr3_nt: TGTGCCAGCAGTGCCTCGGGGGGGCAGGCAGATACGCAGTATTTT
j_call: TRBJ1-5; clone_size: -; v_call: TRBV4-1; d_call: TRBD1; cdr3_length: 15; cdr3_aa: CASSQEGGYNQPQHF; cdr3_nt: TGCGCCAGCAGCCAAGAAGGGGGCTACAATCAGCCCCAGCATTTT
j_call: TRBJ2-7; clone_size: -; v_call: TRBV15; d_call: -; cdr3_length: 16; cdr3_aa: CATSRAVGGRLDEQYF; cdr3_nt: TGTGCCACCAGCAGAGCGGTTGGGGGCAGGTTAGACGAGCAGTACTTC
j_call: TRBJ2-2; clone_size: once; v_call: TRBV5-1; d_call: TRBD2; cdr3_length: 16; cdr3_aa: CASSRTSGENTGELFF; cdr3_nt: TGCGCCAGCAGCCGGACTAGCGGGGAAAACACCGGGGAGCTGTTTTTT
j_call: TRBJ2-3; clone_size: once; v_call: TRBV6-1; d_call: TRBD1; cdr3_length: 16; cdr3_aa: CASSDYGTDLTDTQYF; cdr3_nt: TGTGCCAGCAGTGATTACGGGACAGACCTCACAGATACGCAGTATTTT
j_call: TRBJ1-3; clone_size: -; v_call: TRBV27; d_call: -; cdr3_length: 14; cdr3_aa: CASSLEGTGNTIYF; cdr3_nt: TGTGCCAGCAGTTTGGAGGGTACAGGAAACACCATATATTTT
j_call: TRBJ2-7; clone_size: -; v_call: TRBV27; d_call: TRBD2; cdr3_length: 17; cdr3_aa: CASSFQLGLAGGLKQYF; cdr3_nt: TGTGCCAGCAGTTTCCAACTGGGACTAGCGGGAGGGCTAAAGCAGTACTTC
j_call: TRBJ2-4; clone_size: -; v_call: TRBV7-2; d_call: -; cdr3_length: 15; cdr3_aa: CASSPRRGGFNIQYF; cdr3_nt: TGTGCCAGCAGCCCCCGTAGAGGGGGTTTTAACATTCAGTACTTC
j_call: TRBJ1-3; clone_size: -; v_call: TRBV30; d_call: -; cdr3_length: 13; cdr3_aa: CAWSVYSGNTIYF; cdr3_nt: TGTGCCTGGAGTGTCTACTCTGGAAACACCATATATTTT
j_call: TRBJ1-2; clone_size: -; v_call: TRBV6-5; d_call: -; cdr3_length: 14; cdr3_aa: CASSYSGEGYGYTF; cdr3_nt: TGTGCCAGCAGTTACTCCGGGGAGGGCTATGGCTACACCTTC
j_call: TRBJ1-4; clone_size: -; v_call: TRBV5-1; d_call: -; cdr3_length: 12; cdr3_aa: CASSLQDEKLFF; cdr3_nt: TGCGCCAGCAGCCTCCAGGATGAAAAACTGTTTTTT
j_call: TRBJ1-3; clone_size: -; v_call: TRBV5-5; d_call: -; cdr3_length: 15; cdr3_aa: CASSPQVHSGNTIYF; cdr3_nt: TGTGCCAGCAGCCCACAGGTGCACTCTGGAAACACCATATATTTT
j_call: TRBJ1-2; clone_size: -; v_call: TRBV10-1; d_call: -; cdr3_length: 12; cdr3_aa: CARTESNYGYTF; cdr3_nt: TGCGCCAGGACAGAATCTAACTATGGCTACACCTTC
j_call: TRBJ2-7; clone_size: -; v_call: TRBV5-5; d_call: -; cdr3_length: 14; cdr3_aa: CASSFSPSAYEQYF; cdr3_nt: TGTGCCAGCAGCTTTTCTCCCAGCGCCTACGAGCAGTACTTC
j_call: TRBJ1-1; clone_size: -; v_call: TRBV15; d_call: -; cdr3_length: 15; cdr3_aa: CATSREQQTNTEAFF; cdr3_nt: TGTGCCACCAGCAGAGAGCAACAAACGAACACTGAAGCTTTCTTT
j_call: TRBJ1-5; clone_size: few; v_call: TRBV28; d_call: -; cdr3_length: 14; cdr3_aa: CASSQRDINQPQHF; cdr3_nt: TGTGCCAGCAGTCAAAGGGACATTAATCAGCCCCAGCATTTT
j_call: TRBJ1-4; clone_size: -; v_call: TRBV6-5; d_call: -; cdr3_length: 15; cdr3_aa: CASRERAGLNEKLFF; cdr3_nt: TGTGCCAGCAGGGAGCGGGCAGGCCTTAATGAAAAACTGTTTTTT
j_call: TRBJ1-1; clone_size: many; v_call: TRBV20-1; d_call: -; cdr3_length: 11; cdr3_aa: CSAREATEAFF; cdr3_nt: TGCAGTGCTAGGGAGGCGACTGAAGCTTTCTTT
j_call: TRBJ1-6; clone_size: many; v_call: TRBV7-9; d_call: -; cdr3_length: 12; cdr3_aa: CASSQQGSPLHF; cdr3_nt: TGTGCCAGCAGCCAACAGGGTTCACCCCTCCACTTT
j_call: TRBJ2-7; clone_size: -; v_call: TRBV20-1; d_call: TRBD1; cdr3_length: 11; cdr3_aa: CSARTGYEQYF; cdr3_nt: TGCAGTGCTAGGACAGGGTACGAGCAGTACTTC
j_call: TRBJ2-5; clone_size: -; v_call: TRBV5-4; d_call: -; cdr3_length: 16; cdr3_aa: CASSLDISGSQETQYF; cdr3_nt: TGTGCCAGCAGCTTGGATATCTCAGGGTCCCAAGAGACCCAGTACTTC
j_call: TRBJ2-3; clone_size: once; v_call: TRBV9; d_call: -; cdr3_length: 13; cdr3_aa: CASSGLETDTQYF; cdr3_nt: TGTGCCAGCAGCGGACTAGAGACAGATACGCAGTATTTT
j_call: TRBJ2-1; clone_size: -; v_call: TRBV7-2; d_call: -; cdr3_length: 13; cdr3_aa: CASSFGAYNEQFF; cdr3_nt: TGTGCCAGCAGCTTCGGAGCTTACAATGAGCAGTTCTTC
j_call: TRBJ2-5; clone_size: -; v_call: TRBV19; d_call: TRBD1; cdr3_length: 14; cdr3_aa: CASSARQGQETQYF; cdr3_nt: TGTGCCAGTAGTGCTCGACAGGGCCAAGAGACCCAGTACTTC
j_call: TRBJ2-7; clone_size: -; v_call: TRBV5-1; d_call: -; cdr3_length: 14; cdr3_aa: CASSEGGHNYEQYF; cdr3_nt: TGCGCCAGCTCCGAGGGGGGGCACAACTACGAGCAGTACTTC
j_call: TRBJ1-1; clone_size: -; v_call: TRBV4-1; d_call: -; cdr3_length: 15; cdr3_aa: CASSQSPRENTEAFF; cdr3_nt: TGCGCCAGCAGCCAATCCCCACGGGAGAACACTGAAGCTTTCTTT
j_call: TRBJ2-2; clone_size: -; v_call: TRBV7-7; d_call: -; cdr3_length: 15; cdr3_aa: CASTQQQGGTGELFF; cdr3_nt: TGTGCTAGCACCCAGCAACAGGGAGGGACCGGGGAGCTGTTTTTT
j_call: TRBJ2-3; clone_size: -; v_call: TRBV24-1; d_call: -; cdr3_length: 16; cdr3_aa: CATSGLHGGSTDTQYF; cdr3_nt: TGTGCCACCAGTGGCTTGCACGGGGGATCCACAGATACGCAGTATTTT
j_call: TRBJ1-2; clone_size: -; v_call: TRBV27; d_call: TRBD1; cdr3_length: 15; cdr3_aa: CASSLAGTGIFGYTF; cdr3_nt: TGTGCCAGCAGTTTAGCCGGGACAGGTATTTTTGGCTACACCTTC